What follows describes a single T cell receptor (beta chain). Trimming took 4 bases from V and 0 from J, leaving 10 bases between them. The germline V gene has CDR1 LNHNV and CDR2 YYDKDF (reference sequence). The CDR3 runs to 14 residues. Repertoires were generated with immunoSEQ multiplex PCR, while TCRdb's copy carries only in-frame clones and drops some. Of under 2,000,000 clones detected, about 95% appear once; the ten largest clones hold around 1.2%. The data are from a study of shared clonotypes between healthy human individuals. CD45RO-negative cells were positively selected for CCR7, leaving out terminally differentiated effector memory CD45RA+ cells.

The source of this sequence is a man aged 18 to 29 in good health. This sequence joins TRBV15 and TRBJ2-7; D gene uncertain. Sample: naive CD8+ T cells sorted from blood. The CDR3 loop is CATSTIKSSYEQYF. The CDR3 bases are TGTGCCACCAGCACTATCAAGAGCTCCTACGAGCAGTACTTC.